This record covers a single TCR beta chain. This table comes from immunoSEQ multiplex PCR, and its TCRdb copy is limited to in-frame clones, with some not included. The table lists about 40,000 clones, 87% of them singletons. J was trimmed by 2 bases and V by 3 bases; bases with no gene match: 8. This CDR3 contains 15 residues. The germline gives CDR1 DFQATT, CDR2 SNEGSKA (reference sequence). This sample stems from a study of blood T cell repertoires in COVID-19. At the level of the study: Acute and convalescent COVID-19 specimens originated in the United States, Italy and Spain. T cells, B-cell-depleted T cells, or PBMCs supplied cDNA or gDNA.

V gene TRBV20-1 combines with J gene TRBJ2-7; 9 bases map to TRBD2. This clonotype was sampled from a man in his 60s with COVID-19, enrolled during active disease. The specimen sequenced was peripheral blood. The CDR3 sequence is CSASEGREGPYEQYF. Written as DNA, the CDR3 is TGCAGTGCTAGTGAGGGGCGGGAGGGCCCCTACGAGCAGTACTTC.